A selection of T cell receptor beta chains follows, all from one sample in a study of CD8 T cells in Susac syndrome. TCRdb redid the calling of the immunoSEQ multiplex PCR reads with MiXCR, one entry per CDR3 protein. The sample lists about 200,000 distinct CDR3 sequences, more than 90% occurring once. Input material: CD4+ T cells from PBMCs. Every receptor here comes from a human donor with multiple sclerosis. Both conserved end residues are part of each CDR3. The D gene is left open where the match is weak. For some rows the clone size is stated as once, few or many, or as a class when expanded; others skip it.

.	TRBV29-1	TRBJ1-3	.	CSVETQGRDTIYF	TGCAGCGTTGAAACGCAGGGTAGAGACACCATATATTTT
TRBD2	TRBV5-4	TRBJ2-3	.	CASRTLAGPDTQYF	TGTGCCTCCCGCACTCTAGCGGGGCCAGATACGCAGTATTTT
TRBD1	TRBV29-1	TRBJ1-1	.	CSVVAQGATEAFF	TGCAGCGTTGTAGCTCAGGGGGCGACTGAAGCTTTCTTT
TRBD1	TRBV3-1	TRBJ1-5	.	CASSLGQGSQPQHF	TGTGCCAGCAGCCTTGGACAGGGGAGTCAGCCCCAGCATTTT
.	TRBV30	TRBJ2-5	once	CAWSRFAETQYF	TGTGCCTGGAGTAGGTTTGCAGAGACCCAGTACTTC
.	TRBV20-1	TRBJ2-3	.	CSASPNADTQYF	TGCAGTGCTAGTCCTAACGCAGATACGCAGTATTTT
.	TRBV12-3/TRBV12-4	TRBJ2-3	.	CASSSVHSTDTQYF	TGTGCCAGCAGTTCTGTCCATAGCACAGATACGCAGTATTTT
TRBD2	TRBV20-1	TRBJ2-7	.	CSAALAGVYEQYF	TGCAGTGCAGCCTTAGCGGGGGTCTACGAGCAGTACTTC
.	TRBV20-1	TRBJ2-7	once	CSASNSPIYEQYF	TGCAGTGCTAGCAACTCCCCCATCTACGAGCAGTACTTC
.	TRBV20-1	TRBJ2-7	.	CSARDRVAVGQYF	TGCAGTGCTAGAGATCGGGTAGCGGTGGGGCAGTACTTC
TRBD2	TRBV3-1	TRBJ2-2	.	CASSQGLAGFANTGELFF	TGTGCCAGCAGCCAAGGACTAGCGGGTTTCGCGAACACCGGGGAGCTGTTTTTT
TRBD1	TRBV9	TRBJ2-3	.	CASSGQGWADTQYF	TGTGCCAGCAGCGGACAGGGTTGGGCAGATACGCAGTATTTT
.	TRBV20-1	TRBJ1-2	.	CSAPRGANYGYTF	TGCAGTGCCCCCAGGGGAGCTAACTATGGCTACACCTTC
.	TRBV20-1	TRBJ1-1	once	CSARGVQGEAFF	TGCAGTGCTAGGGGAGTTCAGGGCGAAGCTTTCTTT
.	TRBV3-1	TRBJ2-5	.	CASSQVRRETQYF	TGTGCCAGCAGCCAAGTTCGGAGGGAGACCCAGTACTTC
.	TRBV4-1	TRBJ2-7	.	CASRAPKSEQYF	TGCGCCAGCCGGGCCCCAAAATCCGAGCAGTACTTC
TRBD1	TRBV6-1	TRBJ2-7	.	CASSQGPGQGSYEQYF	TGTGCCAGCAGTCAGGGACCGGGACAGGGCTCCTACGAGCAGTACTTC
TRBD2	TRBV4-2	TRBJ2-5	.	CASSRGTSGNQETQYF	TGTGCCAGCAGCCGGGGGACTAGCGGGAACCAAGAGACCCAGTACTTC
.	TRBV19	TRBJ2-6	.	CASNQGSGANVLTF	TGTGCCAGTAATCAGGGGTCTGGGGCCAACGTCCTGACTTTC
TRBD1	TRBV4-1	TRBJ1-1	once	CASSQTDRANTEAFF	TGCGCCAGCAGCCAGACGGACAGGGCGAACACTGAAGCTTTCTTT
.	TRBV14	TRBJ2-1	.	CASSHPGLDNEQFF	TGTGCCAGCAGCCACCCGGGACTTGACAATGAGCAGTTCTTC
.	TRBV29-1	TRBJ2-7	.	CSVEVAAGQYF	TGCAGCGTTGAAGTTGCGGCTGGGCAGTACTTC
.	TRBV21-1	TRBJ2-7	.	CASRIEGDCSYEQYF	TGTGCCAGCCGCATAGAGGGGGACTGCTCCTACGAGCAGTACTTC
.	TRBV12-3/TRBV12-4	TRBJ1-2	.	CASSFGWGRDGYTF	TGTGCCAGCAGTTTTGGTTGGGGGAGGGATGGCTACACCTTC
.	TRBV20-1	TRBJ2-7	.	CSARGTYEQYF	TGCAGTGCAAGGGGCACCTACGAGCAGTACTTC
.	TRBV5-4	TRBJ1-1	few	CASSLRQGTEAFF	TGTGCCAGCAGCTTGAGGCAGGGCACTGAAGCTTTCTTT
.	TRBV14	TRBJ2-2	.	CASRVDTYTGELFF	TGTGCCAGCAGGGTGGACACCTACACCGGGGAGCTGTTTTTT
TRBD1	TRBV20-1	TRBJ2-7	.	CSATGDRHFLKQYF	TGCAGTGCCACCGGGGACAGACACTTTCTGAAGCAGTACTTC
.	TRBV29-1	TRBJ2-3	.	CSVERTTDTQYF	TGCAGCGTTGAGCGGACCACAGATACGCAGTATTTT
.	TRBV27	TRBJ1-1	.	CACWGRSEAFF	TGTGCTTGCTGGGGAAGATCGGAAGCTTTCTTT
TRBD1	TRBV7-2	TRBJ1-2	once	CASSLGQGHDYGYTF	TGTGCCAGCAGCTTGGGACAGGGCCATGACTATGGCTACACCTTC
.	TRBV7-8	TRBJ2-1	.	CASSLVQGGRYNEQFF	TGTGCCAGCAGCTTAGTTCAGGGGGGGCGTTACAATGAGCAGTTCTTC
TRBD1	TRBV15	TRBJ2-2	.	CATSDRAFGQGERELFF	TGTGCCACCAGCGACCGGGCGTTCGGACAGGGGGAGAGGGAGCTGTTTTTT
TRBD2	TRBV19	TRBJ2-1	once	CASTLSRTSATYNEQFF	TGTGCCAGTACCCTCTCGCGGACTAGCGCAACCTACAATGAGCAGTTCTTC
.	TRBV13	TRBJ1-5	.	CASSRGTVNQPQHF	TGTGCCAGCAGCCGAGGGACGGTAAATCAGCCCCAGCATTTT
TRBD1	TRBV14	TRBJ2-6	.	CASSHTGAGANVLTF	TGTGCCAGCAGTCATACAGGGGCCGGGGCCAACGTCCTGACTTTC
.	TRBV23-1	TRBJ1-2	.	CASRDFGVMGYTF	TGCGCCAGCAGGGATTTTGGCGTTATGGGCTACACCTTC
.	TRBV20-1	TRBJ2-7	.	CSAKGSNLAEQYF	TGCAGTGCCAAGGGTAGCAATCTGGCCGAGCAGTACTTC
TRBD2	TRBV4-2	TRBJ2-1	.	CASSQDHGGVEQFF	TGTGCCAGCAGCCAAGATCATGGGGGGGTGGAGCAGTTCTTC
.	TRBV20-1	TRBJ1-1	.	CSVSGRLNTEAFF	TGCAGTGTCTCGGGACGGTTGAACACTGAAGCTTTCTTT
TRBD1	TRBV29-1	TRBJ2-7	.	CSARQGADEQYF	TGCAGCGCCCGACAGGGAGCGGACGAGCAGTACTTC
.	TRBV11-2	TRBJ2-7	.	CASSLITYEQYF	TGTGCCAGCAGCTTAATCACTTACGAGCAGTACTTC
.	TRBV6-5	TRBJ2-3	.	CANSLGLGDTQYF	TGTGCCAACAGTTTAGGGCTAGGGGATACGCAGTATTTT
.	TRBV30	TRBJ2-7	once	CAWSGSGYEQYF	TGTGCCTGGAGTGGTAGCGGATACGAGCAGTACTTC
.	TRBV7-9	TRBJ2-3	.	CASSLRGEGDTQYF	TGTGCCAGCAGCCTCAGGGGTGAAGGAGATACGCAGTATTTT
TRBD2	TRBV13	TRBJ2-1	.	CASSSRLAHEQFF	TGTGCCAGCAGCTCCCGACTAGCCCATGAGCAGTTCTTC
.	TRBV29-1	TRBJ1-1	.	CSATRGLMNTEAFF	TGCAGCGCCACCAGAGGGCTCATGAACACTGAAGCTTTCTTT
TRBD1	TRBV12-5	TRBJ1-2	.	CASAYLDRGFYGYTF	TGTGCTAGTGCCTACCTAGACAGGGGATTCTATGGCTACACCTTC
TRBD1	TRBV6-6	TRBJ2-7	.	CASSYSLGQGSYEQYF	TGTGCCAGCAGTTACTCGTTGGGACAGGGTTCCTACGAGCAGTACTTC
.	TRBV12-3/TRBV12-4	TRBJ2-7	few	CASRSVPGEQYF	TGTGCCAGCAGGTCGGTCCCGGGGGAGCAGTACTTC
TRBD1	TRBV20-1	TRBJ2-6	.	CSARPQGASGANVLTF	TGCAGTGCTAGGCCACAGGGGGCCTCTGGGGCCAACGTCCTGACTTTC
.	TRBV12-3/TRBV12-4	TRBJ1-2	.	CASSLEGGVQRGYTF	TGTGCCAGCAGTTTGGAGGGTGGCGTTCAGAGGGGCTACACCTTC
.	TRBV12-3/TRBV12-4	TRBJ1-2	.	CASSFEGNYGYTF	TGTGCCAGCAGTTTCGAGGGGAACTATGGCTACACCTTC
.	TRBV6-5	TRBJ1-6	few	CASSYRDPRTNSPLHF	TGTGCCAGCAGTTACCGGGACCCGCGGACAAATTCACCCCTCCACTTT
.	TRBV29-1	TRBJ2-7	.	CSVKTGPFAEQYF	TGCAGCGTTAAAACAGGGCCGTTCGCCGAGCAGTACTTC
TRBD1	TRBV27	TRBJ1-2	.	CASRGTGLYGYTF	TGTGCCAGTCGGGGGACAGGGCTTTATGGCTACACCTTC
.	TRBV29-1	TRBJ2-5	once	CSVSGQGETQYF	TGCAGCGTATCAGGCCAGGGAGAGACCCAGTACTTC